This entry features one T cell receptor beta chain sequence. This sample was taken from a study of CD8+ T cells in alopecia areata. Alopecia areata patients had lesional scalp punch biopsies and peripheral blood taken from them. Investigators isolated RNA and reverse transcribed it into cDNA to act as the sequencing template. Profiled with immunoSEQ multiplex PCR; TCRdb holds only in-frame clones, not every one. The table includes about 97,000 clones, roughly two fifths detected once. Sequencing was performed on CD4+ T cells sorted from blood. The receptor comes from a human donor with alopecia areata.

The CDR3, as DNA: TGCGCCAGCAGCTTGGAAAGTTTACTAGCGGGAGTATGGGAGCAGTTCTTC. Its translation is CASSLESLLAGVWEQFF. This sequence joins TRBV5-1 and TRBJ2-1, with 11 bases aligning to TRBD2. The V gene's germline CDR1 is SGHRS and CDR2 YFSETQ. This CDR3 is built from 17 residues. Trimming at V came to 0 bases and at J to 10 bases, leaving 12 bases not matched to a gene.